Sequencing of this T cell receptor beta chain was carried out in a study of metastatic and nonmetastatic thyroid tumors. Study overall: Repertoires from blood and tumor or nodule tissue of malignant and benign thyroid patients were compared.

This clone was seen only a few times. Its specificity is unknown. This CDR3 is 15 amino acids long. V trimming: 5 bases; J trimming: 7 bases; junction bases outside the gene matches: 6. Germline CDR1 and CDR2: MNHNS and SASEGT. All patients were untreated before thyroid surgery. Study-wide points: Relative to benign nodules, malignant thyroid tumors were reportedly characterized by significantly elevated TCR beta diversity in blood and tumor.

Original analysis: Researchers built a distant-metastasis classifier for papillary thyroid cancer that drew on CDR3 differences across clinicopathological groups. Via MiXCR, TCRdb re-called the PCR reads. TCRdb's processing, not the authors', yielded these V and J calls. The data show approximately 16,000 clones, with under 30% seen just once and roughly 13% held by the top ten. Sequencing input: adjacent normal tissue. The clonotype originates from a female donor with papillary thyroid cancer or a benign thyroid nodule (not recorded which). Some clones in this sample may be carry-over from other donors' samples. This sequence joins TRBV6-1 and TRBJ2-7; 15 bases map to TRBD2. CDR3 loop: CASSSLGLAGGEQYF. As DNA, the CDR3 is TGTGCCAGCAGTTCCCTGGGACTAGCGGGAGGAGAGCAGTACTTC.